These 10 T cell receptor beta chains share one sample of origin, sequenced in a study of patients and donors after allogeneic stem cell transplantation. TCRdb processed the RT-PCR reads anew with MiXCR; each CDR3 protein has one entry. The table lists over 150,000 distinct CDR3 sequences, around 30% of them singletons. Sequenced: blood, either unsorted or a sorted T cell fraction (not recorded which). The source of these receptors is a human donor who was either an allogeneic HSCT recipient or a stem cell or donor lymphocyte infusion donor (not recorded which). It is not recorded whose cells these are; they may come from a transplant donor.

This clonotype was seen ten or more times. This chain connects TRBV5-1 to TRBJ1-1, with D possibly matching TRBD1 (5 bases). This CDR3 has 14 amino acids. Germline CDR1 is SGHRS and CDR2 is YFSETQ. Trimming left V 1 base short and J 4 bases short, with 11 bases between. As DNA, the CDR3 is TGCGCCAGCAGCTTGACTGGGGCAGGCACTGAAGCTTTCTTT. This encodes CASSLTGAGTEAFF.

This clonotype was seen only a few times. J is TRBJ1-6 and V is TRBV5-6; no reliable D call. Per germline, CDR1 SGHDT and CDR2 YYEEEE. V dropped 4 bases and J dropped 2 bases, with 10 bases sitting between them. The CDR3 runs to 15 residues. CDR3 region: CASSPQEAYNSPLHF. The DNA of the CDR3 is TGTGCCAGCAGCCCTCAGGAGGCCTATAATTCACCCCTCCACTTT.

The chain couples TRBV12-3 or TRBV12-4 to TRBJ2-7, with 8 bases identical to TRBD1. The CDR3 runs to 13 residues. The trim removed 3 bases at V and 3 bases at J, leaving 1 base unmatched. CDR3 DNA sequence: TGTGCCAGCAGTTTTGGACAGGGCTACGAGCAGTACTTC. As protein: CASSFGQGYEQYF.

This clonotype appeared a few times. CDR3 sequence: CASSSYNSGRGYTF. The CDR3 region has the DNA TGTGCCAGCAGCTCCTATAACAGCGGACGAGGCTACACCTTC. The chain couples TRBV7-2 to TRBJ1-2; D gene ambiguous. The germline V gene encodes CDR1 SGHTA and CDR2 FQGNSA. The CDR3 contains 14 residues. V lost 4 bases to trimming and J lost 8 bases, with 17 bases between them.

This clonotype was recorded many times. The chain carries TRBV25-1 and TRBJ1-1; D is ambiguous. The V end was cut by 5 bases, the J end by 6 bases, with 7 bases between. The CDR3 has 11 amino acids. Germline CDR1 and CDR2: MGHDK and SYGVNS. The CDR3 loop reads CASSRASEAFF. DNA of the CDR3: TGTGCCAGCAGTAGGGCGTCTGAAGCTTTCTTT.

This clonotype has more than one count but fewer than ten. V gene TRBV30 combines with J gene TRBJ1-5, with a weak D call TRBD1 (6 bases). The CDR3 has 13 amino acids. Trimming stripped 5 bases from V and 4 bases from J, with 12 bases between. The V gene's germline CDR1 is GTSNPN and CDR2 SVGIG (reference sequence). CDR3 coding DNA: TGTGCCTGGGCCCACAGGGAGAATCAGCCCCAGCATTTT. Encoded protein: CAWAHRENQPQHF.

The chain is built from TRBV20-1 and TRBJ2-3; no definite D call. Trimming stripped 6 bases from V and 4 bases from J, with 14 bases between. Per germline, CDR1 DFQATT and CDR2 SNEGSKA (reference sequence). This CDR3 has 13 residues. CDR3 amino acids: CSAPTHGADTQYF. As DNA, the CDR3 is TGCAGTGCACCCACCCATGGGGCAGATACGCAGTATTTT.

This clonotype has only a few counts. V usage is TRBV4-1 and J usage is TRBJ1-5; perhaps TRBD1 as D (5 bases). Deletions cut 7 bases from V and 5 bases from J, with 18 bases between. Germline loops: CDR1 MGHRA, CDR2 YSYEKL. The CDR3 has 15 residues. As DNA, the CDR3 is TGCGCCAGCAAGACCAATGGGACGGATTATCAGCCCCAGCATTTT. Encoded protein: CASKTNGTDYQPQHF.

The chain's CDR3 is CASTPGTSGLTDTQYF. The CDR3 bases are TGTGCCAGCACTCCCGGGACTAGCGGTCTCACAGATACGCAGTATTTT. The chain employs TRBV7-2 and TRBJ2-3, with 11 bases identical to TRBD2. The CDR3 consists of 16 residues. Germline V gene data show CDR1 as SGHTA and CDR2 as FQGNSA. V was clipped by 7 bases and J by 2 bases; unmatched bases: 8.

This clonotype has a handful of counts. The chain uses TRBV28 and TRBJ2-1, with D tentatively TRBD2 (6 bases). This CDR3 has 14 residues. Per germline, CDR1 MDHEN and CDR2 SYDVKM. V was shortened by 3 bases and J by 9 bases, with 15 bases between the two germline ends. The DNA for the CDR3 is TGTGCCAGCAGTTTCTCAGACATGCGGGGTGAGCAGTTCTTC. Translated: CASSFSDMRGEQFF.